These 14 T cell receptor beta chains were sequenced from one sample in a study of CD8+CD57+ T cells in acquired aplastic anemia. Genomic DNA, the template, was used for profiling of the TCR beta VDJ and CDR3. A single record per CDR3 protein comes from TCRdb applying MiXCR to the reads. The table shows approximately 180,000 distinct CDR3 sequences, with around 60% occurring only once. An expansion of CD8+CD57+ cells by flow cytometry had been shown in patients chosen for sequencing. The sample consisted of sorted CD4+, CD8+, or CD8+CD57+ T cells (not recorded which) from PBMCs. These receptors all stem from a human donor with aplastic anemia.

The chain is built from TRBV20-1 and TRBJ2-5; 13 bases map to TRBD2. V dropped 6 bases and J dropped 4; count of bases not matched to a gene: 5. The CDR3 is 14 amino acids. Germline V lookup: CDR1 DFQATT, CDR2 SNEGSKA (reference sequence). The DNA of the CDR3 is TGCAGTGCATCGACTAGCGGGGGGAGAGAGACCCAGTACTTC. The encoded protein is CSASTSGGRETQYF.

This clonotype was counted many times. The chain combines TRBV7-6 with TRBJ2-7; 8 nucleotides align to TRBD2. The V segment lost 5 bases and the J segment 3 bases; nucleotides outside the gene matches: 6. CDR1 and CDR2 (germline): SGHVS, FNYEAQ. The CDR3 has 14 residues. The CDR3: CASSTSGGNYEQYF. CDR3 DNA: TGTGCCAGCAGCACCAGCGGGGGCAACTACGAGCAGTACTTC.

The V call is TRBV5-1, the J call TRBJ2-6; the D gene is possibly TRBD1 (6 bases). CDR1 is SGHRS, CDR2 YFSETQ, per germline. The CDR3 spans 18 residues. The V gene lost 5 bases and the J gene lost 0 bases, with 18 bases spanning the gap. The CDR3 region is CASSYTGTTLSGANVLTF. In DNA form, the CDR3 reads TGCGCCAGCAGTTACACCGGGACAACCCTCTCTGGGGCCAACGTCCTGACTTTC.

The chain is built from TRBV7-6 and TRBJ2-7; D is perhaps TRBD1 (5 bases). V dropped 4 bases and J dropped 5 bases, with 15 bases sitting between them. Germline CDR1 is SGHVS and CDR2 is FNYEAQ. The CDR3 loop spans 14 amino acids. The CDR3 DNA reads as TGTGCCAGCAGCTCCTCCCGACAGCACCACGAGCAGTACTTC. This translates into CASSSSRQHHEQYF.

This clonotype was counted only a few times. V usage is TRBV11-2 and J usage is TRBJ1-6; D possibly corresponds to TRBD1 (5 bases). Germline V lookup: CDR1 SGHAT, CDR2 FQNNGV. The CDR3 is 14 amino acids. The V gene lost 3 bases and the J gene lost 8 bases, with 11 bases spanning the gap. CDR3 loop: CASSLGGRDSPLHF. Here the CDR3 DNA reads TGTGCCAGCAGCTTGGGGGGGAGAGATTCACCCCTCCACTTT.

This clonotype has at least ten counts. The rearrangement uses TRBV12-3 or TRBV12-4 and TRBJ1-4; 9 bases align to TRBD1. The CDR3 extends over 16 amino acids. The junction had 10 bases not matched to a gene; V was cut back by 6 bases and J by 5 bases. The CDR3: CASRPWDREWNEKLFF. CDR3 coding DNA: TGTGCCAGCAGACCTTGGGACAGGGAGTGGAATGAAAAACTGTTTTTT.

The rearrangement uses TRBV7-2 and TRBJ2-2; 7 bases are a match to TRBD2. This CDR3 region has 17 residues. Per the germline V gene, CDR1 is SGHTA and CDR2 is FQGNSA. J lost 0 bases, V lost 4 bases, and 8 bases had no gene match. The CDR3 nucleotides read TGTGCCAGCAGCTCCGCGGCTAGCGGTACGAACACCGGGGAGCTGTTTTTT. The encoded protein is CASSSAASGTNTGELFF.

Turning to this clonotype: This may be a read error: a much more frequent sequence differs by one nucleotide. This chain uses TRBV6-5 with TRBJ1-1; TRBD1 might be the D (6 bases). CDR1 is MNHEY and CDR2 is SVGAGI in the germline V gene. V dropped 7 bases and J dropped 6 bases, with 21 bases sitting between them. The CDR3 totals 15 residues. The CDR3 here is CASTTLTGSAAEAFF. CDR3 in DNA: TGTGCCAGCACCACTTTGACAGGATCGGCCGCTGAAGCTTTCTTT.

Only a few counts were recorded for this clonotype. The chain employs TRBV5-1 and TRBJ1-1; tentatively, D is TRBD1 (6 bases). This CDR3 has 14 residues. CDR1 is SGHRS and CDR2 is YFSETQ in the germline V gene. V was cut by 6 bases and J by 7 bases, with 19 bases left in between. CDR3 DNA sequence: TGCGCCAGCATGACGGGAGACGGACAGAATGAAGCTTTCTTT. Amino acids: CASMTGDGQNEAFF.

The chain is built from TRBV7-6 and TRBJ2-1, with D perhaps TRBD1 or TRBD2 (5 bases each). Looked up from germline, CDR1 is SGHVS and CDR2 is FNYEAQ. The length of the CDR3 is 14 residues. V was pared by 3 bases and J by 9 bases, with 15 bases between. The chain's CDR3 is CASSLRDAYAEQFF. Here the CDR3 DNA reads TGTGCCAGCAGCTTGAGGGACGCTTACGCTGAGCAGTTCTTC. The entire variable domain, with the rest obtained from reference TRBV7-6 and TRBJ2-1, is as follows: GAGVSQSPRYKVTKRGQDVALRCDPISGHVSLYWYRQALGQGPEFLTYFNYEAQQDKSGLPNDRFSAERPEGSISTLTIQRTEQRDSAMYRCASSLRDAYAEQFFGPGTRLTVL.

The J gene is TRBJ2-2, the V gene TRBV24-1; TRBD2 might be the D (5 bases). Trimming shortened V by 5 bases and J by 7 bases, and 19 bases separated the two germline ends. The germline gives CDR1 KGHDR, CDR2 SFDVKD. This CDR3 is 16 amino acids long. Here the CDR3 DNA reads TGTGCCACCAGTGCGGGCCTGGGAGAGGGAATCGGGGAGCTGTTTTTT. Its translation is CATSAGLGEGIGELFF.

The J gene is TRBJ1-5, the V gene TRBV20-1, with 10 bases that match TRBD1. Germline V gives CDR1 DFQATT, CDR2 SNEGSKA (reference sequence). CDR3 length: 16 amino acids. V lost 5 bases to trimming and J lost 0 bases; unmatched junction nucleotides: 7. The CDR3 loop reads CSAEDRGGISNQPQHF. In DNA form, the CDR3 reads TGCAGTGCTGAGGACAGGGGGGGGATTAGCAATCAGCCCCAGCATTTT.

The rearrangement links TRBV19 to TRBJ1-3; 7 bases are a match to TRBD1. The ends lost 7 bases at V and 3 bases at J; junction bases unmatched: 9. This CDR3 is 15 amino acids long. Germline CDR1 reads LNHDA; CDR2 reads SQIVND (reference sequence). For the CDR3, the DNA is TGTGCCAGTAACAACAGGGGTAAGGATGGAAACACCATATATTTT. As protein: CASNNRGKDGNTIYF.

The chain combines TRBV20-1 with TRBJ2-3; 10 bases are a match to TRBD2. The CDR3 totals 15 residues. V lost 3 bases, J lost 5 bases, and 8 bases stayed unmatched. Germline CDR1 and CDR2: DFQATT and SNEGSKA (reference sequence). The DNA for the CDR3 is TGCAGTGCTAGCGCCCTGGGACTAGCGATAGATACGCAGTATTTT. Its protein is CSASALGLAIDTQYF.